This TCR beta chain was found in a study of blood T cell repertoires in COVID-19. Study information: PBMCs, B-cell-depleted T cells, or T cells were the source of the cDNA or gDNA that made up the material.

There are 16 residues in the CDR3. J gave up 7 bases and V 3 bases, and 10 bases lay outside the gene matches. Germline-derived CDR1 and CDR2 are SGHTA and FQGNSA. Authors' processing steps: Estimation of nucleated cell counts was performed using reference gene primer amplification. Libraries were prepared by immunoSEQ multiplex PCR; TCRdb keeps only in-frame clonotypes and omits some of them. The V and J calls and clone size were taken over from that table, and D and trimming were inferred from the DNA. The repertoire has around 140,000 clones, about 80% of them found once; the top ten carry 44%. The chain is built from TRBV7-2 and TRBJ2-1, with 9 bases aligning to TRBD2. The receptor was isolated from a human donor in a cohort sampled during active COVID-19. The sequenced sample consisted of peripheral blood. The CDR3 DNA is TGTGCCAGCAGCTTGTTATTTAGCGGGGGAGTTAATGAGCAGTTCTTC. It specifies CASSLLFSGGVNEQFF.